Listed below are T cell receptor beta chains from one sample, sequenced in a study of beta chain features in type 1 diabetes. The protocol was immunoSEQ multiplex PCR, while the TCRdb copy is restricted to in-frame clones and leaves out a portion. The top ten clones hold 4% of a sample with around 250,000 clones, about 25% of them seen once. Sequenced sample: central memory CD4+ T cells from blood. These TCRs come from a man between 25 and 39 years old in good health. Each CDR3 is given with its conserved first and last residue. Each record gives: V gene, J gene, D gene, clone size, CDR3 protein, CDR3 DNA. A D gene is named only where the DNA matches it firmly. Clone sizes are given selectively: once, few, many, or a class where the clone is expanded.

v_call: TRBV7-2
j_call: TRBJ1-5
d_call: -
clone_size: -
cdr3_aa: CASSDYSNQPQHF
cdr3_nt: TGTGCCAGCAGCGACTATAGCAATCAGCCCCAGCATTTT

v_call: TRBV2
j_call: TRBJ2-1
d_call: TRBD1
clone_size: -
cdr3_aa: CASTLQGQAYNEQFF
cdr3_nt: TGTGCCAGCACCCTCCAGGGACAGGCCTACAATGAGCAGTTCTTC

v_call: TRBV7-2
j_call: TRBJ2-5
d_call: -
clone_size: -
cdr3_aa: CASSQSRGGKETQYF
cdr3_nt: TGTGCCAGCAGCCAATCTAGGGGGGGCAAAGAGACCCAGTACTTC

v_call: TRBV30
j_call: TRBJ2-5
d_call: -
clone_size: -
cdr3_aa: CAWTGPGTQYF
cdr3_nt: TGTGCCTGGACGGGACCAGGGACCCAGTACTTC

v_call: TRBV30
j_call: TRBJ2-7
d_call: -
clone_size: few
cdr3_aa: CAWSVIRGAGIYEQYF
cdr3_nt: TGTGCCTGGAGTGTAATCCGCGGAGCGGGTATCTACGAGCAGTACTTC

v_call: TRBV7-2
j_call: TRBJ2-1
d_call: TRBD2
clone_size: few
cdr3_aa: CASSSSGTSHEQFF
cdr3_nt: TGTGCCAGCAGCTCCTCCGGGACTAGCCATGAGCAGTTCTTC

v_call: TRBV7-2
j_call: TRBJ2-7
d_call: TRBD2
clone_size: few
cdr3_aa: CASSLVGTSGLYEQYF
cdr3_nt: TGTGCCAGCAGCTTAGTCGGGACTAGCGGACTCTACGAGCAGTACTTC

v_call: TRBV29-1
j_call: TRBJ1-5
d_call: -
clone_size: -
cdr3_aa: CSVSQEINQPQHF
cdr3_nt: TGCAGCGTTAGTCAGGAAATCAATCAGCCCCAGCATTTT

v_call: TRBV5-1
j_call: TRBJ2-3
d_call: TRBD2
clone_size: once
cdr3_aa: CASSFLAGGYSSTDTQYF
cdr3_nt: TGCGCCAGCAGCTTCTTAGCGGGGGGATACTCTAGCACAGATACGCAGTATTTT

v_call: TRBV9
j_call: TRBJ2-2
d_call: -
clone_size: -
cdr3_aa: CASSPLGGANTGELFF
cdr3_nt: TGTGCCAGCAGCCCCCTTGGGGGAGCGAACACCGGGGAGCTGTTTTTT

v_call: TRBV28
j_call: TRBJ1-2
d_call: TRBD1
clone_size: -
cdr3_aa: CASMGTGRSYGYTF
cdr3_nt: TGTGCCAGCATGGGGACAGGCCGCTCCTATGGCTACACCTTC

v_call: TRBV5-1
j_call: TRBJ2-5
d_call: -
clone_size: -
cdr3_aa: CASSESNFGQYF
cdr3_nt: TGCGCCAGCAGCGAATCTAATTTTGGCCAGTACTTC

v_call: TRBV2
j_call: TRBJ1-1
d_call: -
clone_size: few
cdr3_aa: CASKQQPNTEAFF
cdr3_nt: TGTGCCAGCAAGCAACAGCCGAACACTGAAGCTTTCTTT

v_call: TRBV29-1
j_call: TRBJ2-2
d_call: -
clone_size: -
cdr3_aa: CSVKRENANTGELFF
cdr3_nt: TGCAGCGTTAAAAGGGAGAACGCGAACACCGGGGAGCTGTTTTTT

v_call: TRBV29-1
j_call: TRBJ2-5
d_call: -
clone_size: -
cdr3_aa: CSVAQNREETQYF
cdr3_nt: TGCAGCGTTGCTCAGAACAGGGAAGAGACCCAGTACTTC

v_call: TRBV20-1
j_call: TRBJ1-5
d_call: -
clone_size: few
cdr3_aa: CSAFSGKAQHF
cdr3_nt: TGCAGTGCGTTCAGTGGAAAGGCCCAGCATTTT

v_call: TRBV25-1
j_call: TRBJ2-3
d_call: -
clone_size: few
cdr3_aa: CASSDRDGSIMDTQYF
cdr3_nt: TGTGCCAGCAGTGACAGGGACGGCTCAATTATGGATACGCAGTATTTT

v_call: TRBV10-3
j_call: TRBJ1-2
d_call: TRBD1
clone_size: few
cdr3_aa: CATVRDRGLPSSGYTF
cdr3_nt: TGTGCCACCGTACGGGACAGGGGGCTACCCTCTTCTGGCTACACCTTC

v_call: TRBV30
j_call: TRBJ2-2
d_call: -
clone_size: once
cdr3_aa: CAWRAGTTTGELFF
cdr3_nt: TGTGCCTGGAGAGCCGGGACAACCACCGGGGAGCTGTTTTTT